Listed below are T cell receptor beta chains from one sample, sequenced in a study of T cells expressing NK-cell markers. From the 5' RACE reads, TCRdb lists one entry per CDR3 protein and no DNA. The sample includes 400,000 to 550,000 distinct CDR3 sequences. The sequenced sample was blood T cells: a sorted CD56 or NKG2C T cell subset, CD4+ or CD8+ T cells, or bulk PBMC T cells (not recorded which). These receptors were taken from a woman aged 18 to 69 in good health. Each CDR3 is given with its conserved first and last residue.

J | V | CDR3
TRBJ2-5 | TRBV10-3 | CAASSGGAQETQYF
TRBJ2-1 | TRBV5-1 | CASSGGDGYNEQFF
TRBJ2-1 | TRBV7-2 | CASSHRTSGYNEQFF
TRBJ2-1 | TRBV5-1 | CASSPTAGGNEQFF
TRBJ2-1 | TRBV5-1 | CASSLVSSRNEQFF
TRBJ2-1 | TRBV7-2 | CASSLGLVGEQFF
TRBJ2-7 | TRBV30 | CAWSEGLTYEQYF
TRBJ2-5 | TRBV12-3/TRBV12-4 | CASSLEGSGLKVQYF
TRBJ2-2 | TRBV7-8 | CASSLAWWGGDGELFF
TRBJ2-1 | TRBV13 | CASSLDGEVPGGEQFF
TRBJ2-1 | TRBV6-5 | CASSYSPAGGYEQFF
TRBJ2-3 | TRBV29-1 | CSVGDGGDTQYF
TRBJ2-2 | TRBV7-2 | CASSLGPGLRGTGELFF
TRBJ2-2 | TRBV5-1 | CASSLVTGSDTGELFF
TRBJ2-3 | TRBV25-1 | CASSDLGSGTGTDTQYF
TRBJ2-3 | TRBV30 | CAWTRASTDTQYF
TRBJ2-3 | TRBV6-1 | CASSEIAQGADTQYF
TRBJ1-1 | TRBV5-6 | CASSPGQGKGNTEAFF
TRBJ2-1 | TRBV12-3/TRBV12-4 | CASTELAGGPNEQFF
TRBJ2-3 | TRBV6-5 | CASSYSRGGQYF
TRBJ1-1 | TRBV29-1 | CSGLSGTGNTEAFF
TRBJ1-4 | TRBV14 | CASSHRKGASEKLFF
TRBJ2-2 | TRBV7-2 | CASSPRHRVGGELFF
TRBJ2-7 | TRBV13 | CASSSREIFGEQYF
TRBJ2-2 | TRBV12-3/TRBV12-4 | CASRIWTVYTGELFF
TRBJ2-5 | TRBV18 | CASSPGPLWETQYF
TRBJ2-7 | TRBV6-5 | CASGAGRYEQYF
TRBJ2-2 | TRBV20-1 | CSALNRAGELFF
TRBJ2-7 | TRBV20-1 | CSATGTDYEQYF
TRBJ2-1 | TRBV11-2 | CASSRLAGSYNEQFF
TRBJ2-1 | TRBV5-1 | CASSLEGGLAFYNEQFF
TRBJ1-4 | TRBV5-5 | CASSSYHQGAGEKLFF
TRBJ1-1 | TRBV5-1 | CASSFEGKMNTEAFF
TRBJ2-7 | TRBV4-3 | CASSQDKGPWYEQYF
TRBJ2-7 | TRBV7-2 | CASSLAGGSYEQYF
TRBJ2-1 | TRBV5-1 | CASSLVLAGPKQFF
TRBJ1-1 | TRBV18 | CASSGGGPEAFF
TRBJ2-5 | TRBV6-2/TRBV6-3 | CASSYPTDQETQYF
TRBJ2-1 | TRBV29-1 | CSVDLGTGGNEQFF
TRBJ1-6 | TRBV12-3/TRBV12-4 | CASSSRGVGGGSPLHF
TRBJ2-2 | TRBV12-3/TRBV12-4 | CASSFPAGLTGELFF
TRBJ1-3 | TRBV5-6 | CASSLDRVLGNTIYF
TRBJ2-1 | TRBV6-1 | CASSETSGRDNLSDEQFF
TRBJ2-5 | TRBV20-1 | CSAGPRREETQYF
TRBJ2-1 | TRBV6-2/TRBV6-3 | CASSSTRGLNEQFF
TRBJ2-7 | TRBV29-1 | CSVVTGMDYEQYF
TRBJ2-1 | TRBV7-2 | CASKTSGGYNEQFF
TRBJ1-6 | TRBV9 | CASSEPTGSNSPLHF
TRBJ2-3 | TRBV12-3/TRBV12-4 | CASTGTDTQYF
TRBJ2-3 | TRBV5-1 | CASSLVGLAGAADTQYF
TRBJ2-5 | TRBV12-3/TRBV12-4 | CASRQQAGGPGTQYF
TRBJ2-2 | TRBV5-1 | CASSLEGNGELFF